Described below is a single T cell receptor (beta chain) sequence and its context. Its specificity is unknown. These data originate in a study of T cell responses to AZD1222 COVID-19 vaccine. Study-wide points: There were mostly white British donors and more females than males, and clonal diversity was possibly underestimated.

Profiled with immunoSEQ multiplex PCR; TCRdb holds only in-frame clones, not every one. The repertoire consists of around 160,000 clones, with 91% occurring once and the leading ten covering around 5.2%. There are 17 residues in the CDR3. V lost 0 bases, J lost 8 bases, and 22 bases lay in between. CDR1 and CDR2 (germline): LGHDT, YNNKEL (reference sequence). The TCR sequence derives from an adult in good health. The rearrangement links TRBV3-1 (or the pseudogene TRBV3-2) to TRBJ1-2; D remains ambiguous. Material: peripheral blood, obtained on day 0 of AZD1222 vaccination. The CDR3 loop is CASSQDPGRGGISGYTF. Here the CDR3 DNA reads TGTGCCAGCAGCCAAGATCCCGGGCGGGGTGGAATAAGCGGCTACACCTTC.